The present TCR beta chain was sequenced within a study of blood T cell repertoires in COVID-19. Study-wide context: Collection of acute and convalescent COVID-19 samples took place in the United States, Italy and Spain. T cells, B-cell-depleted T cells, or PBMCs supplied cDNA or gDNA.

In the authors' workflow: The assay estimated nucleated cells by amplifying reference gene primers. TCRdb's copy holds only in-frame clones and misses some; the assay was immunoSEQ multiplex PCR. V, J and clone size are taken as reported in that table, and D and trimming were inferred from the DNA itself. The data hold approximately 100,000 clones, with 85% observed a single time. Germline V gene sequence: CDR1 MNHEY, CDR2 SMNVEV (reference sequence). This CDR3 spans 15 amino acids. With V trimmed by 5 bases and J by 0 bases, 4 bases remained unmatched. The sample holds a few counts of this clone. The V gene is TRBV27, the J gene TRBJ1-5; TRBD1 matches 7 bases. This clonotype was sampled from a human donor in a cohort sampled during active COVID-19. The sequenced sample consisted of peripheral blood. The CDR3 DNA reads TGTGCCAGCAGTCCCGGGACAGTTAGCAATCAGCCCCAGCATTTT. Protein: CASSPGTVSNQPQHF.